In its sample, the clone carrying this T cell receptor (beta chain) was seen many times. The junction had 2 bases not matched to a gene; V was cut back by 1 base and J by 2 bases. This CDR3 region has 15 residues. CDR1 SGHDN and CDR2 FVKESK come from the germline V gene. Physicians reached a diagnosis by relying on clinical symptoms, serum thyroxine, TRAb, thyroid ultrasound and orbital computed tomography. As the template, RNA transcripts were used to amplify TCR beta CDR3 regions. First-round RT-PCR with HTBI primers preceded a second-round multiplex PCR. MiXCR was run by TCRdb on the multiplex PCR reads, yielding one entry per CDR3 protein. The data hold 600,000 to 650,000 distinct CDR3 sequences, with roughly 20% observed a single time. This entry comes from a study of Graves' ophthalmopathy and Graves' hyperthyroidism.

The gene calls are TRBV14 and TRBJ2-7; 10 bases are shared with TRBD1. The sequence was obtained from a woman aged 18-29 years with stable Graves' hyperthyroidism. Some clones in this sample may be carry-over from other donors' samples. The source material was peripheral blood. This CDR3 is CASSQGGTGAYEQYF. The CDR3 nucleotides are TGTGCCAGCAGCCAAGGTGGGACAGGGGCCTACGAGCAGTACTTC.